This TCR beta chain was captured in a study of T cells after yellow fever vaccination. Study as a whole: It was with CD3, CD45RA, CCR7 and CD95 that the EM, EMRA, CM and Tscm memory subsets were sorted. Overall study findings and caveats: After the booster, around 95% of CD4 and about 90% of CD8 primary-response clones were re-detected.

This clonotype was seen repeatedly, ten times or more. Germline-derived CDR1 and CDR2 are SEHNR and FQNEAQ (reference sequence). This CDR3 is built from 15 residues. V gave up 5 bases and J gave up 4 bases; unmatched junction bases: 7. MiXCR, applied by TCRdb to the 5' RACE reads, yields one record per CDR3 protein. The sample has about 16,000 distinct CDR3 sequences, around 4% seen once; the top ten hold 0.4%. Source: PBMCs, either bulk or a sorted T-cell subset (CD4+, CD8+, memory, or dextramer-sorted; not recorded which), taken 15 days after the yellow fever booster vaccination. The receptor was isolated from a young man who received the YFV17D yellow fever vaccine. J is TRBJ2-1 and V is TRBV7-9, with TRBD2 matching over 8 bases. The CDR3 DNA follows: TGTGCCAGCAGCCTAACTAGCGGATTATACAATGAGCAGTTCTTC. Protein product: CASSLTSGLYNEQFF.